This T cell receptor (beta chain) comes out of a study of CD8 T cells in ankylosing spondylitis. Broader study findings: A motif of 7 or 8 highly homologous TCR beta variants was seen as apparently characteristic of ankylosing spondylitis blood. In the blood and synovial fluid of reactive arthritis, some motif variants had been previously reported. Significant enrichment of disease-linked clones was reported in matched ankylosing spondylitis synovial fluid. Within peripheral blood, clones linked to disease were CD8+ and relatively rare.

This clonotype occurred a few times. Its antigen is as yet unknown. The CDR3 extends over 13 amino acids. The V and J ends lost 6 bases and 8 bases respectively, with 17 bases between them. Per germline, CDR1 SQVTM and CDR2 ANQGSEA. Researchers built TCR beta libraries using quantitative 5'-RACE with molecular barcodes. TCRdb used MiXCR to reprocess the 5' RACE reads, holding one entry per CDR3 protein. The table records some 330,000 distinct CDR3 sequences, roughly 8% of them present only once. The sample taken for sequencing was blood, either unsorted or a sorted T cell fraction (not recorded which). This sequence was found in a male donor with ankylosing spondylitis. V and J are TRBV29-1 and TRBJ1-5; D might be TRBD1 (5 bases). CDR3 in DNA: TGCAGCGTGGACAAGACGAGTATGGAGCCCCAGCATTTT. Protein sequence: CSVDKTSMEPQHF. The whole variable domain, filled in from reference TRBV29-1 and TRBJ1-5, reads SAVISQKPSRDICQRGTSLTIQCQVDSQVTMMFWYRQQPGQSLTLIATANQGSEATYESGFVIDKFPISRPNLTFSTLTVSNMSPEDSSIYLCSVDKTSMEPQHFGDGTRLSIL.